These T cell receptor beta chains were read from a single sample in a study of cytomegalovirus exposure and HLA in healthy donors. Here immunoSEQ multiplex PCR was the method, and the copy in TCRdb shows in-frame clones only, minus some. The sample has around 170,000 clones; more than 65% are singletons. Source material: PBMCs. These TCRs come from a man in his fifties in good health and CMV-seronegative. Both conserved end residues are part of each CDR3. A D gene is named only where the DNA matches it firmly. Some rows have no size entry. The others give once, few or many, or a class for an expanded clone.

CDR3 protein	CDR3 DNA	D gene	V gene	J gene	clone size
CASSLGESTDTQYF	TGCGCCAGCAGCTTGGGCGAAAGCACAGATACGCAGTATTTT	NA	TRBV5-1	TRBJ2-3	NA
CASSPTGLDEKLFF	TGTGCCAGCAGCCCTACAGGTCTGGATGAAAAACTGTTTTTT	NA	TRBV7-9	TRBJ1-4	NA
CASSQGPGRGEKLFF	TGCGCCAGCAGCCAAGGCCCTGGTCGAGGGGAAAAACTGTTTTTT	NA	TRBV4-3	TRBJ1-4	NA
CSSSPGQITMGGVLTF	TGTTCCAGCAGCCCGGGACAGATTACAATGGGGGGCGTCCTGACTTTC	NA	TRBV7-9	TRBJ2-6	NA
CASSLDTRSSEETQYF	TGTGCCAGCAGCTTAGATACTAGATCCTCTGAAGAGACCCAGTACTTC	NA	TRBV7-2	TRBJ2-5	NA
CASSFTGTETQYF	TGTGCCAGCAGCTTCACAGGGACGGAGACCCAGTACTTC	NA	TRBV7-2	TRBJ2-5	once
CASSLTGDYSNQPQHF	TGTGCCAGCAGCTTGACAGGGGATTATAGCAATCAGCCCCAGCATTTT	TRBD1	TRBV5-5	TRBJ1-5	few
CASSLPGTEAFF	TGTGCCAGCAGTTTGCCGGGCACTGAAGCTTTCTTT	NA	TRBV27	TRBJ1-1	NA
CASRGTSGALQETQYF	TGTGCCAGCAGGGGGACTAGCGGGGCTCTCCAAGAGACCCAGTACTTC	TRBD2	TRBV2	TRBJ2-5	once
CASSGTSGEPYEQYF	TGTGCCAGCAGTGGTACTAGCGGGGAGCCCTACGAGCAGTACTTC	TRBD2	TRBV9	TRBJ2-7	NA
CASSDYGTSVNEQFF	TGTGCCAGCAGTGACTACGGGACTAGCGTCAATGAGCAGTTCTTC	TRBD2	TRBV25-1	TRBJ2-1	NA
CASSQWTLSANTGELFF	TGTGCCAGCAGCCAATGGACATTATCCGCGAACACCGGGGAGCTGTTTTTT	NA	TRBV9	TRBJ2-2	NA
CASSQESGRADGYTF	TGCGCCAGCAGCCAAGAATCGGGAAGAGCGGACGGCTACACCTTC	NA	TRBV4-3	TRBJ1-2	few
CASSLTGWGLNQETQYF	TGTGCCAGCAGCTTAACCGGCTGGGGCCTTAACCAAGAGACCCAGTACTTC	NA	TRBV11-2	TRBJ2-5	NA
CASTEGQGVYQPQHF	TGTGCCAGCACGGAGGGACAGGGGGTTTATCAGCCCCAGCATTTT	TRBD1	TRBV19	TRBJ1-5	NA
CASSLALTGNYGYTF	TGTGCCAGCAGCTTGGCTCTAACAGGGAACTATGGCTACACCTTC	NA	TRBV5-4	TRBJ1-2	NA
CASSQDHPVEYEQYF	TGCGCCAGCAGCCAAGATCACCCTGTGGAGTACGAGCAGTACTTC	NA	TRBV4-3	TRBJ2-7	NA
CSAWTEREQYF	TGCAGCGCTTGGACAGAACGCGAGCAGTACTTC	NA	TRBV29-1	TRBJ2-7	NA
CASSQDAGINYGYTF	TGCGCCAGCAGCCAAGATGCAGGGATCAACTATGGCTACACCTTC	NA	TRBV4-3	TRBJ1-2	NA
CASTTTAQYNSPLHF	TGTGCCAGCACCACCACCGCACAGTATAATTCACCCCTCCACTTT	NA	TRBV7-2	TRBJ1-6	few
CASSTYRDSSGANVLTF	TGCGCCAGCAGCACTTACCGGGACAGCTCTGGGGCCAACGTCCTGACTTTC	TRBD1	TRBV5-1	TRBJ2-6	NA
CASSSHPGQGIPQYF	TGTGCCAGCAGCTCCCATCCGGGACAGGGGATTCCGCAGTATTTT	TRBD1	TRBV7-3	TRBJ2-3	NA
CASSTERNTEAFF	TGTGCCAGCAGTACAGAACGGAACACTGAAGCTTTCTTT	NA	TRBV7-2	TRBJ1-1	NA
CASSFSSPHEQFF	TGTGCCAGCAGCTTTTCTAGCCCCCATGAGCAGTTCTTC	NA	TRBV5-6	TRBJ2-1	NA
CASSFRGTGDNEQYF	TGTGCCAGCAGTTTTCGGGGGACAGGGGACAACGAGCAGTACTTC	TRBD1	TRBV27	TRBJ2-7	NA
CASSPFMGNVWGEESPGANVLTF	TGTGCCAGCTCACCTTTTATGGGGAATGTTTGGGGCGAGGAAAGTCCAGGGGCCAACGTCCTGACTTTC	NA	TRBV18	TRBJ2-6	NA
CAWSTRTTSTDTQYF	TGTGCCTGGAGTACTCGGACTACATCCACAGATACGCAGTATTTT	NA	TRBV30	TRBJ2-3	NA
CASSQHSGTGAEQYF	TGTGCCAGCAGCCAGCACTCGGGGACAGGGGCCGAGCAGTACTTC	TRBD1	TRBV11-3	TRBJ2-7	NA
CASSPWGGGNTIYF	TGTGCCAGCAGTCCTTGGGGAGGGGGAAACACCATATATTTT	NA	TRBV27	TRBJ1-3	NA
CASSPGQGRTYEQYF	TGTGCCAGCAGCCCTGGACAGGGGCGAACCTACGAGCAGTACTTC	TRBD1	TRBV5-8	TRBJ2-7	NA
CASSPGQGDPYTF	TGTGCCAGCTCACCGGGTCAGGGGGATCCCTACACCTTC	TRBD1	TRBV18	TRBJ1-2	NA
CASSQASFNYGYTF	TGCGCCAGCAGCCAAGCTAGCTTTAACTATGGCTACACCTTC	NA	TRBV4-3	TRBJ1-2	NA
CASSPSPGAKNIQYF	TGTGCCAGCAGCCCGAGCCCAGGAGCCAAAAACATTCAGTACTTC	NA	TRBV11-2	TRBJ2-4	few
CSATYNEQFF	TGCAGTGCCACTTACAATGAGCAGTTCTTC	NA	TRBV20-1	TRBJ2-1	NA
CASSLESSGAIRADTQYF	TGTGCCAGCAGCTTAGAGAGTAGCGGGGCCATTAGGGCAGATACGCAGTATTTT	TRBD2	TRBV4-2	TRBJ2-3	NA
CASSLGVGDSYEQYF	TGTGCCAGCAGCTTAGGAGTCGGGGACTCCTACGAGCAGTACTTC	NA	TRBV7-6	TRBJ2-7	NA
CASTLQGDLMSSYEQYF	TGTGCCAGCACCCTCCAGGGGGACTTAATGAGCTCCTACGAGCAGTACTTC	NA	TRBV21-1	TRBJ2-7	once
CATRPTGTALEQYF	TGTGCCACCAGACCGACCGGGACAGCCCTCGAGCAGTACTTC	TRBD1	TRBV15	TRBJ2-7	NA
CASSRAGEQFF	TGTGCCAGCTCCCGGGCGGGTGAGCAGTTCTTC	NA	TRBV6-5	TRBJ2-1	NA
CASSRGVGTGGGNEQFF	TGTGCCAGCAGCCGTGGGGTTGGGACAGGGGGCGGGAATGAGCAGTTCTTC	TRBD1	TRBV7-2	TRBJ2-1	few